Ten or more counts support the clone carrying this T cell receptor beta chain. The data derive from a study of blood T cells in healthy people across ages. Study as a whole: T cells yielded about one barcoded beta molecule per two cells through template switching.

Together with a sample-barcoded 5' primer, a J-beta primer mix was included in a second PCR lasting roughly 6 to 12 cycles. MiXCR, run by TCRdb on the 5' RACE reads, gives a single entry per CDR3 protein. The sample lists 920,000 or so distinct CDR3 sequences; 45% were seen once. Germline CDR1 is MNHEY and CDR2 is SVGAGI. V gave up 4 bases and J gave up 5 bases, with 4 bases separating them. This CDR3 contains 11 residues. The sequence derives from a woman aged 60-70 years in good health. Sequenced input: blood. The chain uses TRBV6-5 and TRBJ2-3, with D hard to call. CDR3 nucleotide sequence: TGTGCCAGCAGTTTCAAAGATACGCAGTATTTT. The encoded protein is CASSFKDTQYF.